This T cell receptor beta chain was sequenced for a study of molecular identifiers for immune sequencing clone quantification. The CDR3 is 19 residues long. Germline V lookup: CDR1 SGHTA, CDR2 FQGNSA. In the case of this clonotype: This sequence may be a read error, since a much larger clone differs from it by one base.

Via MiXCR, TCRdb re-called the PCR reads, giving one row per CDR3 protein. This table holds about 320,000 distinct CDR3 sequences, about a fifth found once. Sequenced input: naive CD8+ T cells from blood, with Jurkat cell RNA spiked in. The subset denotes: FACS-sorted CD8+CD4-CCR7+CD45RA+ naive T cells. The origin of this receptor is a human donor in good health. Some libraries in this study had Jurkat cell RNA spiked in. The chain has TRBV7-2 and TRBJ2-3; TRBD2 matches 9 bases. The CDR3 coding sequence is TGTGCCAGCACCCTTAGCGGGGGAGCCCCAGCCCCTCTCACAGATACGCGGTATTTT. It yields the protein CASTLSGGAPAPLTDTRYF.